This is a list of T cell receptor beta chains from one sample in a study of T cell responses to AZD1222 COVID-19 vaccine. Produced via immunoSEQ multiplex PCR; TCRdb's table is partial and in-frame only. This sample has 56,000 or so clones, with 70% to 90% found just once. Here the sequenced sample was peripheral blood, taken on day 0 of AZD1222 vaccination. Source of these receptors: an adult in good health. The CDR3 runs from the conserved cysteine through the conserved F or W.

V	CDR3
TRBV7-9	CASSLAASNEQFF
TRBV20-1	CSASLSDTQYF
TRBV5-1	CASSLEGRGLYNEQFF
TRBV7-9	CASSPDYRANEKLFF
TRBV3-1/TRBV3-2	CASSQGVGNEQFF
TRBV7-8	CASSLGPIGTGVVNEQFF
TRBV13	CASSPSGASTYGYTF
TRBV3-1/TRBV3-2	CASSLGSASDTQYF
TRBV11-2	CASSFPQGKWNEQFF
TRBV5-4	CASSLGQGTSAWGYTF
TRBV6-4	CASSAGTGGETQYF
TRBV19	CASSIGGTSLNYGYTF
TRBV7-8	CASSLSSRGPYEQYF
TRBV23-1	CASSQSVAGFVNTEAFF
TRBV2	CASLGAGGNYGYTF
TRBV5-1	CASSLVGSGGPHSGANVLTF
TRBV9	CASSVVGRELFF
TRBV4-2	CASSQVGAGKPQHF
TRBV30	CAWSAGQARTF
TRBV19	CASSIAVSGYEQYF
TRBV24-1	CATSDSPPGKLFF
TRBV18	CASSQGAKDYGYTF
TRBV7-9	CASSPGSGGSSTDTQYF
TRBV7-3	CASSSSGVSTDTQYF
TRBV5-1	CASNWGGAKTEAFF
TRBV7-9	CASSLAGGQGFNYGYTF
TRBV3-1/TRBV3-2	CASSRGLAGAYEQYF